This TCR beta chain was sequenced in a study of blood T cell repertoires in COVID-19. At the level of the study: Collection of acute and convalescent COVID-19 samples took place in the United States, Italy and Spain. T cells, B-cell-depleted T cells, or PBMCs provided the cDNA or gDNA that served as material.

CDR1 and CDR2 from the germline V gene are SGHDN and FVKESK. V was clipped by 1 base and J by 8 bases, with 8 bases between them. This CDR3 has 12 residues. Original analysis: Estimates of nucleated cell counts were drawn from the amplification of reference gene primers. Profiling relied on immunoSEQ multiplex PCR, and the TCRdb table lists in-frame clones only, not all of them. That table supplies the V and J calls and clone size; D and trimming were determined from the DNA. The sample contains about 100,000 clones, approximately 80% of which appear only once. The chain recombines TRBV14 with TRBJ1-2; unclear D gene. This clonotype was sampled from a man aged 45 to 65 with active or convalescent COVID-19. Sequenced input: peripheral blood. Here the CDR3 reads CASSQGTFGYTF. For the CDR3, the DNA is TGTGCCAGCAGCCAAGGGACTTTCGGCTACACCTTC.